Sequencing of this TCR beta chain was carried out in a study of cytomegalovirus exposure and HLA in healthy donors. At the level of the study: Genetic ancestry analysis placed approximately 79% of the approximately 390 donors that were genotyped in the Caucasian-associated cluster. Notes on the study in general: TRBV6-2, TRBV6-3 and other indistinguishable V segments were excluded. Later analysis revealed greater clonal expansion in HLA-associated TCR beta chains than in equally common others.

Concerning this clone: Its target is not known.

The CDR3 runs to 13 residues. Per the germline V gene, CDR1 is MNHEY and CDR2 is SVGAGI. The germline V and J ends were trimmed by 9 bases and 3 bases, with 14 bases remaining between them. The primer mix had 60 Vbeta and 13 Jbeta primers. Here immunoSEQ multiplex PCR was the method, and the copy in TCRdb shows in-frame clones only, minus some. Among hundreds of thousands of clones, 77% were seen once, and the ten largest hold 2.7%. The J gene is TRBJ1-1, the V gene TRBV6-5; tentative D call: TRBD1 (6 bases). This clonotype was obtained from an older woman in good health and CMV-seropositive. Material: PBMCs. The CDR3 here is CASGGRGYTEAFF. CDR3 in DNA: TGTGCCAGTGGTGGCAGGGGCTACACTGAAGCTTTCTTT.